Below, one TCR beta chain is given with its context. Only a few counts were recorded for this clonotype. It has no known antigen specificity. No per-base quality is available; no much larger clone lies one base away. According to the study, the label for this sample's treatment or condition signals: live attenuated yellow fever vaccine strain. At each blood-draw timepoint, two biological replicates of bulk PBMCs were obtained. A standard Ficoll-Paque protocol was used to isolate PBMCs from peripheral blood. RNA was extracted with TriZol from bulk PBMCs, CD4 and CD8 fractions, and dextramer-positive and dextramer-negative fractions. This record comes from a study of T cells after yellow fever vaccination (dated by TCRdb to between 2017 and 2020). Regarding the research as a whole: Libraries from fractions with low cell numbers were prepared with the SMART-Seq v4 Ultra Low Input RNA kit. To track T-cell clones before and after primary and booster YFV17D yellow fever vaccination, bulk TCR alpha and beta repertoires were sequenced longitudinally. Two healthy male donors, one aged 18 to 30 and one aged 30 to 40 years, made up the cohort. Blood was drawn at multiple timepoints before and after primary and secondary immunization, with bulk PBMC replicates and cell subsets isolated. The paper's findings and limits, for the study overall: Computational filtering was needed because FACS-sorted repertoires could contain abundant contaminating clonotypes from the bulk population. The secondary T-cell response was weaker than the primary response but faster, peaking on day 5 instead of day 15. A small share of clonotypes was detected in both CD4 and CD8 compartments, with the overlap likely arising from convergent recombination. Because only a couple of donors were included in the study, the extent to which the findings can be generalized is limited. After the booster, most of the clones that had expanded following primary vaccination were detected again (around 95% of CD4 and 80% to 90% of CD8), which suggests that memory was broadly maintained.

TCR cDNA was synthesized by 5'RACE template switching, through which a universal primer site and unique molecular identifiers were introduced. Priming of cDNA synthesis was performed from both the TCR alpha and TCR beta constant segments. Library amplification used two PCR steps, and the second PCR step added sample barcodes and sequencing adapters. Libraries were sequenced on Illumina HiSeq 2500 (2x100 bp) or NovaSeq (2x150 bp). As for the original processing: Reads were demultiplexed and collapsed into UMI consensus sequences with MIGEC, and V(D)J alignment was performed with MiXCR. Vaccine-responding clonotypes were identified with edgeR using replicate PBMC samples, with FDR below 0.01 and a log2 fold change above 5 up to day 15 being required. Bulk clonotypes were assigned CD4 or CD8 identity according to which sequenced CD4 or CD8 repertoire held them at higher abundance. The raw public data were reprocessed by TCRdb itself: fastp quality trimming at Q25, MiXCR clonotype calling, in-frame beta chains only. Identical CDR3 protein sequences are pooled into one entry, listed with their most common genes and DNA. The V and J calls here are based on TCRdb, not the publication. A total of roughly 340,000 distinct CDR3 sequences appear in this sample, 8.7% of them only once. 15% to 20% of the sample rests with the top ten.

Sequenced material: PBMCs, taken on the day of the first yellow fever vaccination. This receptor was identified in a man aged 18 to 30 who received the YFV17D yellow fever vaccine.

The nucleotides read TGTGCCAGCAGCTTGACGGGCGGTGAAGAGGACGGCTACACCTTC. It translates to CASSLTGGEEDGYTF. The rearranged segments are TRBV7-9 and TRBJ1-2; no D gene can be assigned with confidence. V gives up 3 bases and J gives up 8 bases, and the segment between their germline ends measures 19 bases. Taken from the germline V gene (reference sequence), the CDR1 and CDR2 loops are SEHNR and FQNEAQ. Including the terminal cysteine and phenylalanine, the CDR3 comprises 15 residues. The read is trimmed to its CDR3 DNA, 45 bases read in frame from base 1.